Below are 26 T cell receptor beta chains sequenced from a single sample in a study of blood T cell repertoires in COVID-19 (dated by TCRdb to 2018 to 2021). The library was built by means of the immunoSEQ multiplex PCR assay. The table was pulled from immuneACCESS by TCRdb, which kept in-frame rearrangements only. Such tables lose some clones; where checked, under half of the loss comes from unresolved V genes, and the rest has no known cause. Counted in this sample were a few hundred thousand clones; about 83% of them appeared once. The ten largest clones represent roughly 1.4% of the sample. Input material: peripheral blood. The receptors originated from a middle-aged woman who had recovered from COVID-19.

This rearrangement joins TRBV5-5 to TRBJ2-1; weak D call: TRBD2 (7 bases). There are 13 residues in the CDR3. CDR1 SGHKS and CDR2 YYEKEE come from the germline V gene (reference sequence). The V and J ends lost 0 bases and 13 bases respectively, with 14 bases between them. The CDR3 DNA sequence: TGTGCCAGCAGCTTGGGCGGGGGCTGGGTTCAGTTCTTC. Amino acid sequence: CASSLGGGWVQFF.

The chain has TRBV19 and TRBJ2-1; 11 bases map to TRBD2. The CDR3 runs to 16 residues. V shed 5 bases and J 3 bases; nucleotides not matched to a gene: 6. From germline, CDR1 is LNHDA and CDR2 SQIVND (reference sequence). The CDR3, as DNA: TGTGCCAGTAGTCTTTCCGGGACTAGCGGCTACAATGAGCAGTTCTTC. Translated, it gives CASSLSGTSGYNEQFF. The variable domain in full, completed from reference TRBV19 and TRBJ2-1, reads DGGITQSPKYLFRKEGQNVTLSCEQNLNHDAMYWYRQDPGQGLRLIYYSQIVNDFQKGDIAEGYSVSREKKESFPLTVTSAQKNPTAFYLCASSLSGTSGYNEQFFGPGTRLTVL.

This CDR3 reads CASSQQGQGLEKLFF. The CDR3 DNA sequence: TGCGCCAGCAGTCAACAGGGACAGGGGTTAGAAAAACTGTTTTTT. The gene calls are TRBV23-1 and TRBJ1-4, with 10 bases aligning to TRBD1. TRBV23-1 is identified as an open reading frame with a role that is uncertain. This CDR3 is 15 amino acids long. V lost 2 bases, J lost 8 bases, and 5 bases stayed unmatched.

The chain combines TRBV19 with TRBJ1-3, with a possible D match to TRBD1 (5 bases). The germline V gene has CDR1 LNHDA and CDR2 SQIVND (reference sequence). Trimming cost V 3 bases and J 2 bases, with 20 bases left between them. This CDR3 region has 18 residues. Here the CDR3 reads CASSIYAGGTDPGNTIYF. As DNA, the CDR3 is TGTGCCAGTAGTATTTATGCCGGGGGAACAGATCCTGGAAACACCATATATTTT.

The V gene is TRBV5-1, the J gene TRBJ2-2; 7 positions match TRBD1. V dropped 3 bases and J dropped 2; count of bases not matched to a gene: 4. Germline V CDR1 and CDR2: SGHRS, YFSETQ. This CDR3 has 15 residues. In DNA, the CDR3 is TGCGCCAGCAGCTCGACAGGGCGAAACACCGGGGAGCTGTTTTTT. Residues: CASSSTGRNTGELFF.

This clone was seen only a few times. The V and J genes are TRBV5-1 and TRBJ2-3, with D tentatively TRBD1 (5 bases). V dropped 2 bases and J dropped 6 bases, with 10 bases sitting between them. The CDR3 extends over 13 amino acids. Germline-derived CDR1 and CDR2 are SGHRS and YFSETQ. CDR3 bases: TGCGCCAGCAGCTTTTGGGGCCGGGATACGCAGTATTTT. The encoded protein is CASSFWGRDTQYF.

This clone was counted once. This chain uses TRBV7-6 with TRBJ2-1, with 10 bases identical to TRBD1. V gave up 6 bases and J gave up 7 bases; unmatched junction bases: 9. Germline V gives CDR1 SGHVS, CDR2 FNYEAQ. The CDR3 contains 15 residues. For the CDR3, the DNA is TGTGCCAGCAGGACCCCGGGACAGGGGTGGAATGAGCAGTTCTTC. Translation: CASRTPGQGWNEQFF.

The V gene is TRBV29-1, the J gene TRBJ2-1, with 10 bases fitting TRBD1. Trimming removed 6 bases from V and 8 bases from J; junction bases left unmatched: 7. The germline CDR1 and CDR2 sequences are SQVTM and ANQGSEA. The length of the CDR3 is 13 residues. CDR3 in amino acids: CSVRQGAGDEQFF. In nucleotides, the CDR3 is TGCAGCGTCCGACAGGGGGCAGGGGATGAGCAGTTCTTC.

CDR3 residues: CASSHLSGEQYF. CDR3 bases: TGTGCCAGCAGTCACCTCTCCGGGGAGCAGTACTTC. The rearrangement uses TRBV27 and TRBJ2-7; D is undetermined. The CDR3 is 12 amino acids. V lost 5 bases and J 7 bases, leaving 12 bases between the germline ends. Germline CDR1 is MNHEY and CDR2 is SMNVEV (reference sequence).

This chain joins TRBV18 and TRBJ2-3; 8 nucleotides match TRBD2. Germline V gene sequence: CDR1 KGHSH, CDR2 LQKENI. This CDR3 is built from 17 residues. V lost 5 bases to trimming and J lost 6 bases; unmatched junction nucleotides: 16. The CDR3 region has the DNA TGTGCCAGCTCAGCCTTCGCGGGGCGGGGGGCCCCGGATACGCAGTATTTT. This gives the protein CASSAFAGRGAPDTQYF.

This rearrangement joins TRBV7-2 to TRBJ2-7, with 7 bases fitting TRBD1. The CDR3 has 15 residues. The germline V gene encodes CDR1 SGHTA and CDR2 FQGNSA. The V segment lost 5 bases and the J segment 3 bases; nucleotides outside the gene matches: 10. DNA of the CDR3: TGTGCCAGCAGCCCGAGACAGGGAAGTATCTACGAGCAGTACTTC. As protein: CASSPRQGSIYEQYF.

This chain links TRBV5-5 with TRBJ1-4; D is perhaps TRBD1 (5 bases). Deletions cut 4 bases from V and 0 bases from J, with 7 bases between. CDR3 length equals 14 residues. The germline CDR1 and CDR2 sequences are SGHKS and YYEKEE (reference sequence). This chain's CDR3 is CASSPQATNEKLFF. In DNA, the CDR3 is TGTGCCAGCAGCCCACAGGCAACTAATGAAAAACTGTTTTTT.

The V call is TRBV11-1, the J call TRBJ1-1; D is possibly TRBD1 (5 bases). Per germline, CDR1 SGHAT and CDR2 FQDESV (reference sequence). CDR3 size: 15 residues. V lost 8 bases and J lost 5, with 21 bases in between. The CDR3 DNA follows: TGTGCCAGCGCCTCGGCGTCCGGGGGAGTAACTGAAGCTTTCTTT. Its protein product is CASASASGGVTEAFF.

The chain employs TRBV7-3 and TRBJ2-2; D is possibly TRBD1 (6 bases). The CDR3 is made up of 18 amino acids. V was cut by 2 bases and J by 2 bases, with 18 bases left in between. The germline V gene has CDR1 SGHTA and CDR2 FQGTGA. CDR3: CASSLLGLGRGNTGELFF. The CDR3 DNA reads as TGTGCCAGCAGCTTACTCGGGCTCGGCAGGGGAAACACCGGGGAGCTGTTTTTT.

This chain uses TRBV2 with TRBJ2-2, with a weak D call TRBD1 (6 bases). Germline values: CDR1 SNHLY, CDR2 FYNNEI. The CDR3 covers 13 residues. V was trimmed by 11 bases and J by 2 bases, leaving 12 bases between them. CDR3: CAYRDGNTGELFF. In DNA, the CDR3 is TGTGCCTACAGGGACGGCAACACCGGGGAGCTGTTTTTT. Combining the CDR3 with reference TRBV2 and TRBJ2-2 gives the whole variable domain EPEVTQTPSHQVTQMGQEVILRCVPISNHLYFYWYRQILGQKVEFLVSFYNNEISEKSEIFDDQFSVERPDGSNFTLKIRSTKLEDSAMYFCAYRDGNTGELFFGEGSRLTVL.

V and J are TRBV5-1 and TRBJ2-5, with 7 bases that match TRBD1. Trimming removed 6 bases from V and 0 bases from J; junction bases left unmatched: 8. The CDR3 consists of 15 residues. Germline CDR1 is SGHRS and CDR2 is YFSETQ. CDR3 amino acids: CASTVAGTDQETQYF. The DNA for the CDR3 is TGCGCCAGCACGGTCGCCGGGACAGACCAAGAGACCCAGTACTTC.

In its sample, this clone was seen a few times. This chain joins TRBV7-3 and TRBJ2-1, with TRBD1 identical over 10 bases. The CDR3 is made up of 17 amino acids. Germline V gives CDR1 SGHTA, CDR2 FQGTGA. The junction had 11 bases not matched to a gene; V was cut back by 5 bases and J by 4 bases. CDR3 sequence reads: CASSPSWTGGAYNEQFF. In nucleotides, the CDR3 is TGTGCCAGCAGCCCCTCGTGGACAGGGGGAGCATACAATGAGCAGTTCTTC.

This clone was recorded once. The CDR3 DNA follows: TGTGCCAGCAGTCTACAGGTGAACACTGAAGCTTTCTTT. This codes for CASSLQVNTEAFF. This chain uses TRBV25-1 with TRBJ1-1, with D maybe TRBD1 (5 bases). CDR1 is MGHDK and CDR2 is SYGVNS in the germline V gene. With 5 bases removed from V and 0 bases from J, the gap between germline ends came to 7 bases. CDR3 size: 13 residues.

At least ten counts were recorded for this clone. The chain couples TRBV5-1 to TRBJ1-6, with 9 bases that match TRBD1. Germline CDR1 reads SGHRS; CDR2 reads YFSETQ. Trimming removed 4 bases from V and 7 bases from J; junction bases left unmatched: 6. This CDR3 spans 15 amino acids. The CDR3 DNA sequence: TGCGCCAGCAGCCCGACCGGGACAGGGAATTCACCCCTCCACTTT. It translates to CASSPTGTGNSPLHF. The full variable domain, in which reference TRBV5-1 and TRBJ1-6 provide the parts outside the CDR3, is KAGVTQTPRYLIKTRGQQVTLSCSPISGHRSVSWYQQTPGQGLQFLFEYFSETQRNKGNFPGRFSGRQFSNSRSEMNVSTLELGDSALYLCASSPTGTGNSPLHFGNGTRLTVT.

The gene calls are TRBV10-3 and TRBJ2-1, with 8 nucleotides matching TRBD2. The V gene end was trimmed by 6 bases and the J gene end by 0 bases; junction bases not matched to a gene: 4. The germline CDR1 and CDR2 sequences are ENHRY and SYGVKD. This CDR3 spans 15 amino acids. CDR3 region: CAISESGSSYNEQFF. The CDR3 DNA reads TGTGCCATCAGCGAAAGCGGGAGCTCCTACAATGAGCAGTTCTTC.

CDR3 in amino acids: CASSQGQGLNQPQHF. Here the CDR3 DNA reads TGTGCCAGCAGCCAAGGGCAGGGCTTGAATCAGCCCCAGCATTTT. The V gene is TRBV3-1 (or the pseudogene TRBV3-2), the J gene TRBJ1-5, with a possible D match to TRBD1 (5 bases). Germline CDR1 reads LGHDT; CDR2 reads YNNKEL (reference sequence). This CDR3 has 15 amino acids. Trimming cost V 1 base and J 4 bases, with 11 bases left between them.

As for this clone: One junction end disagrees with the germline gene, perhaps due to a read error. V usage is TRBV9 and J usage is TRBJ2-7; D is possibly TRBD1 (6 bases). The CDR3 extends over 10 amino acids. Germline CDR1 reads SGDLS; CDR2 reads YYNGEE. CDR3 sequence: CASSFIRDKF. For the CDR3, the DNA is TGTGCCAGCAGCTTCATCCGGGACAAATTC.

This clone has only one observation. The chain carries TRBV2 and TRBJ1-1; 9 nucleotides match TRBD1. Germline assignment: CDR1 SNHLY and CDR2 FYNNEI. The CDR3 is 13 residues long. Trimming at V came to 6 bases and at J to 6 bases, leaving 5 bases not matched to a gene. Here the CDR3 reads CASSTGQGAEAFF. Here the CDR3 DNA reads TGTGCCAGCAGCACGGGACAGGGAGCTGAAGCTTTCTTT.

The V gene is TRBV7-2, the J gene TRBJ2-7, with D possibly TRBD1 on 7 matching bases. The CDR3 is 15 residues long. Per germline, CDR1 SGHTA and CDR2 FQGNSA. V gave up 2 bases and J gave up 3 bases, with 14 bases separating them. CDR3 loop: CASSLRRGRNYEQYF. CDR3 bases: TGTGCCAGCAGCTTAAGGAGGGGGCGAAACTACGAGCAGTACTTC.

The V call is TRBV30, the J call TRBJ1-5; D not resolved. CDR3 size: 13 residues. Germline assignment: CDR1 GTSNPN and CDR2 SVGIG (reference sequence). V was shortened by 2 bases and J by 3 bases, with 8 bases between the two germline ends. In DNA form, the CDR3 reads TGTGCCTGGAGTTCGTCAGACAATCAGCCCCAGCATTTT. Translating it yields CAWSSSDNQPQHF.

The J gene is TRBJ2-7, the V gene TRBV2; maybe TRBD1 (6 bases). Trimming took 6 bases from V and 3 from J, leaving 21 bases between them. The germline CDR1 and CDR2 sequences are SNHLY and FYNNEI. This CDR3 spans 16 amino acids. CDR3: CASSQNRDMGIYEQYF. For the CDR3, the DNA is TGTGCCAGCAGCCAAAACCGGGACATGGGAATCTACGAGCAGTACTTC.